This T cell receptor (beta chain) was identified during a study of blood T cell repertoires in COVID-19 (dated by TCRdb to about 2020). A note on the overall study: Samples covering the acute and convalescent phases of COVID-19 were provided by collaborators in the United States, Italy and Spain. The material from the prospective study consisted of cDNA or gDNA derived from T cells, B-cell-depleted T cells, or PBMCs. Deeply sampled blood TCRbeta repertoires from subjects exposed to, actively infected with, or recovered from COVID-19 were included in the dataset. The repertoires were released in a freely available public database meant as a resource for research on the immune response to SARS-CoV-2. The samples were drawn from two sources: the first 160 participants of the ongoing ImmuneRACE study, and 1,000 to 1,500 subjects contributed by 6 global collaborators. A de-identified subject ID, COVID-19 status, age in years and sex were almost always included in the sample metadata. HLA class I and class II types, where available, came from metadata supplied by the sample provider rather than from assay-based typing.

As concerns this clone: The specificity of this receptor is unknown. No base quality information exists; no much larger clone differs at one position.

The paper's findings and limits, for the study overall: The amount of clinical and demographic metadata varied by source and participant and was provided uncurated.

The immunoSEQ Assay, a bias-controlled multiplex PCR, was used to amplify TCRbeta CDR3 regions from genomic DNA. Per the authors' processing: The number of nucleated cells in each sample was estimated from the amplification of reference gene primers within the assay. To quantify the absolute abundance of each unique TCRbeta CDR3 rearrangement, sequence reads were collapsed and filtered. For each sample, productive Simpson clonality was calculated by taking the square root of Simpson's diversity index across productive rearrangements. The table was pulled from immuneACCESS by TCRdb, which kept in-frame rearrangements only. Such tables lose some clones; where checked, under half of the loss comes from unresolved V genes, and the rest has no known cause. V and J calls plus clone size are reproduced from that table; the DNA served to infer D and trimming. Within this sample are some 140,000 clones, with 79% of them counted one time only. Around 5% of the sample lies in the top ten.

At one collaborating source in Seattle, patients were enrolled during active infection and were followed longitudinally through the course of disease. Whole blood was collected in K2EDTA tubes by collaborating institutions according to the institutions' own protocols. For TCRbeta analysis, collaborators shipped samples in one of three forms: frozen whole blood, isolated PBMCs, or DNA extracted from either of those sample types. CDR1 and CDR2 are drawn from the germline V gene: SGHTA, FQGNSA. Including the terminal cysteine and phenylalanine, the CDR3 comprises 16 residues. Kept here is only the CDR3 DNA, which spans 48 bases and is read in frame from base 1. V trim: 5 bases; J trim: 4 bases; unmatched bases: 5.

The chain is encoded by TRBV7-2 joined to TRBJ2-5; 15 central bases correspond to TRBD2. The source material was peripheral blood. The receptor's source is a woman between 70 and 85 years old with COVID-19, enrolled during active disease. The DNA is as follows: TGTGCCAGCAGCCCCCGGACTAGCGGGGGGGTAGAGACCCAGTACTTC. It translates as CASSPRTSGGVETQYF.